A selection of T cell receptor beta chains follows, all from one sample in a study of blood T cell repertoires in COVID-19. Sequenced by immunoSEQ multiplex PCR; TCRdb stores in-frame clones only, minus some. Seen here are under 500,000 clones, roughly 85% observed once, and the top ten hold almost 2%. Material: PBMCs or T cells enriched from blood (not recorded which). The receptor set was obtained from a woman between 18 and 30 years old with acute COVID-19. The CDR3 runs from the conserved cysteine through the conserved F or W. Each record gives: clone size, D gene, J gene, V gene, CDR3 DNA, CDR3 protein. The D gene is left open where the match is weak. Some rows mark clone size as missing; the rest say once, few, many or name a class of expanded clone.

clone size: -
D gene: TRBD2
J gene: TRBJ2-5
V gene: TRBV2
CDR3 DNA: TGTGCCAGCAGTGTACCGGGAGGGGAGACCCAGTACTTC
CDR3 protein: CASSVPGGETQYF

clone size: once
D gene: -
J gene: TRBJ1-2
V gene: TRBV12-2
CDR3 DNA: TGTGCAAGTCGCCTAAGACAGGGGGCGAGCGGCTACACCTTC
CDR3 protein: CASRLRQGASGYTF

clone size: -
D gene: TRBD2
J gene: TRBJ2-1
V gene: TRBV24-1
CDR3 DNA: TGTGCCACCCAAGCGGGAGACCCACGCAATGAGCAGTTCTTC
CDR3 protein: CATQAGDPRNEQFF

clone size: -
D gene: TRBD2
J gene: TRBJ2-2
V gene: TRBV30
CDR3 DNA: TGTGCTTCCAAAAGCGGGGTCTACACCGGGGAGCTGTTTTTT
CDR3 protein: CASKSGVYTGELFF

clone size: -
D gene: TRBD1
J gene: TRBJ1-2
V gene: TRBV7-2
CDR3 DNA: TGTGCCAGCAGAACAGGGGGCGTTAAGGTTGATGGCTACACCTTC
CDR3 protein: CASRTGGVKVDGYTF

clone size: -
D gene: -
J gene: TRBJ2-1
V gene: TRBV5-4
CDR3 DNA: TGTGCCAGCAGCTTGGAAGCGAGAAGCTCCTACAATGAGCAGTTCTTC
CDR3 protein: CASSLEARSSYNEQFF

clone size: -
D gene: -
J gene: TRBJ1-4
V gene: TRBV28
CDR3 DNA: TGTGCCAGCATTTCGGCAACAGGAGACACTAATGAAAAACTGTTTTTT
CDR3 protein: CASISATGDTNEKLFF

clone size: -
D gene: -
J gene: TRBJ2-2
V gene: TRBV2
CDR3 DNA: TGTGCCAGCATCCGGGACAACTACAGCAACGGGGAGCTGTTTTTT
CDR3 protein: CASIRDNYSNGELFF

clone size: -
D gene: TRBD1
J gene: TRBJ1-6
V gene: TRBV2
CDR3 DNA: TGTGCCAGCAGAGGGACCGGGACAGGGGTTTCACCCCTCCACTTT
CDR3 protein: CASRGTGTGVSPLHF

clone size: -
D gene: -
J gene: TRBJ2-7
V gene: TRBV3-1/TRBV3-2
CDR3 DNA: TGTGCCAGCAGCCCTTACATCCTCTACGAGCAGTACTTC
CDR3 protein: CASSPYILYEQYF

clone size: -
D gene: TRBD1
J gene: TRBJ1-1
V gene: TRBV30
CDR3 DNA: TGTGCCTGGGGGGGGACAGGAAGAACTGAAGCTTTCTTT
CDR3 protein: CAWGGTGRTEAFF

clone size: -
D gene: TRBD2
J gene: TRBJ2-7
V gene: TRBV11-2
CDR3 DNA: TGTGCCAGCAGCACGGGGGGAACGAGACCCTACGAGCAGTACTTC
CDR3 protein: CASSTGGTRPYEQYF

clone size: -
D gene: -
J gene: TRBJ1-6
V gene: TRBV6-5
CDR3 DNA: TGTGCCAGCAGTTCGAGCCGTTCTCACTATAATTCACCCCTCCACTTT
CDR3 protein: CASSSSRSHYNSPLHF

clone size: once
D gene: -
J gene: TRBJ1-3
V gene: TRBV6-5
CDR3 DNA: TGTGCCAGCGTCTCTGTTGGGGGGAATGGAAACACCATATATTTT
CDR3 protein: CASVSVGGNGNTIYF

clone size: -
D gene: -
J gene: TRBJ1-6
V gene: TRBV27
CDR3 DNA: TGTGCCAGCACCACGGGGAGCTCCTATAATTCACCCCTCCACTTT
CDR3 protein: CASTTGSSYNSPLHF

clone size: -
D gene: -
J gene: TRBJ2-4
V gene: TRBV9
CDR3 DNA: TGTGCCAGCAGCGACCGGAGACAGGCTATAGCCAAAAACATTCAGTACTTC
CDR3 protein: CASSDRRQAIAKNIQYF

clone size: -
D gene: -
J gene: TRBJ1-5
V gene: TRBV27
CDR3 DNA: TGTGCCAGCAGTTTGGAGGGGCGCAATCAGCCCCAGCATTTT
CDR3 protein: CASSLEGRNQPQHF

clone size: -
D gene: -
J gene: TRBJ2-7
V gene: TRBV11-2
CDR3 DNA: TGTGCCAGCAGCTTGGGGAGCTCCTACGAGCAGTACTTC
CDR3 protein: CASSLGSSYEQYF

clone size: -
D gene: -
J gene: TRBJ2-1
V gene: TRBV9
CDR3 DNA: TGTGCCAGCAGCGTAGGAGGGAGCAATGAGCAGTTCTTC
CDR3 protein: CASSVGGSNEQFF

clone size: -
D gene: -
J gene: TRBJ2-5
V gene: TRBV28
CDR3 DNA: TGTGCCAGCAGTTCCAACCTCAGGGTATTAGAGACCCAGTACTTC
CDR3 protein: CASSSNLRVLETQYF

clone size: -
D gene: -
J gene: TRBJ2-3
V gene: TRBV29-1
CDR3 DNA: TGCAGCGTGATGACACTAGCCTCAGATACGCAGTATTTT
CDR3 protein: CSVMTLASDTQYF

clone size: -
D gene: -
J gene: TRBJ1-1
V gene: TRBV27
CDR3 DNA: TGTGCCAGCAGTCCCTCCGGAGGGCTTACTGAAGCTTTCTTT
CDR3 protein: CASSPSGGLTEAFF

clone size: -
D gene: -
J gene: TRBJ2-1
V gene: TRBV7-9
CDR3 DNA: TGTGCCAGCAGCTCCGACTCCGGTGAGCAGTTCTTC
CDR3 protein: CASSSDSGEQFF

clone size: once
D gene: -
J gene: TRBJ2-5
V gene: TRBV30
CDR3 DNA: TGTGCCTGGAGTAACAGGTTTAGCCAGGAGACCCAGTACTTC
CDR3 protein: CAWSNRFSQETQYF

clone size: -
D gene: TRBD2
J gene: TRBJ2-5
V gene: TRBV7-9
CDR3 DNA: TGTGCCAGCAGCGTCGGGACTAGCGGAATGTACCAAGAGACCCAGTACTTC
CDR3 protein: CASSVGTSGMYQETQYF

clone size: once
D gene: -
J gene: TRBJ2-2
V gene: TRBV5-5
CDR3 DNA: TGTGCCAGCAGCTTGGCCCTTGGAGGGGGCTTGATTAGCACCGGGGAGCTGTTTTTT
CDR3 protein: CASSLALGGGLISTGELFF